Presented here are 17 T cell receptor beta chains from one specimen sequenced in a study of graft-versus-host responses after intestinal transplantation. These TCRs' antigens remain unknown. The data were produced by immunoSEQ multiplex PCR, yet TCRdb's version contains in-frame clones alone and is incomplete. The data hold under 25,000 clones, with roughly four fifths observed a single time. Sequences were derived from unstimulated CD8+ T cells sorted from spleen or lymph node cells, sampled before transplant. These receptors came from a human donor who was the organ donor for an intestinal transplant.

The chain uses TRBV27 and TRBJ2-1; D possibly corresponds to TRBD2 (11 bases). Trimming took off 8 bases at V and 5 bases at J, with 34 bases between the two ends. CDR3 length equals 20 residues. Germline-derived CDR1 and CDR2 are MNHEY and SMNVEV (reference sequence). This CDR3 reads CASGTGEARLAGMSNNEQFF. The CDR3 DNA follows: TGTGCCAGCGGGACAGGGGAGGCCCGACTAGCGGGAATGTCTAACAATGAGCAGTTCTTC.

This clone was observed a handful of times. The chain carries TRBV6-1 and TRBJ2-7; D might be TRBD2 (6 bases). The V end lost 0 bases, the J end lost 2 bases, and 8 bases lay between the germline ends. The CDR3 consists of 14 residues. Germline V lookup: CDR1 MNHNS, CDR2 SASEGT. The CDR3 sequence: CASSEARGTYEQYF. The CDR3 DNA follows: TGTGCCAGCAGTGAAGCGCGGGGAACCTACGAGCAGTACTTC.

This clone was seen once. The chain recombines TRBV7-9 with TRBJ2-1; 9 bases fit TRBD2. V shed 4 bases, J shed 0 bases, and the junction held 4 bases outside the gene matches. The germline V gene encodes CDR1 SEHNR and CDR2 FQNEAQ (reference sequence). The CDR3 has 16 residues. The DNA of the CDR3 is TGTGCCAGCAGCTCTTTTAGCGGGAGCTCCTACAATGAGCAGTTCTTC. It yields the protein CASSSFSGSSYNEQFF.

This chain connects TRBV19 to TRBJ2-2; TRBD1 matches 9 bases. Germline assignment: CDR1 LNHDA and CDR2 SQIVND (reference sequence). The CDR3 runs to 15 residues. The junction had 5 bases not matched to a gene; V was cut back by 5 bases and J by 4 bases. For the CDR3, the DNA is TGTGCCAGTAGTTTCGTACAGGGGGCCACCGGGGAGCTGTTTTTT. Translated: CASSFVQGATGELFF.

The V call is TRBV28, the J call TRBJ2-3; 8 nucleotides line up with TRBD2. After removal of 8 bases from V and 3 bases from J, the junction contained 7 bases not matched to a gene. The CDR3 length is 14 residues. Germline-derived CDR1 and CDR2 are MDHEN and SYDVKM. CDR3 sequence reads: CASLSGTRTDTQYF. The DNA of the CDR3 is TGTGCCAGCCTGTCCGGGACTAGGACAGATACGCAGTATTTT.

This chain connects TRBV18 to TRBJ1-4; D perhaps matches TRBD1 (5 bases). Trimming removed 3 bases from V and 7 bases from J, with 18 bases in between. The CDR3 loop spans 16 amino acids. The germline V gene encodes CDR1 KGHSH and CDR2 LQKENI. CDR3 DNA: TGTGCCAGCTCACCGGGCAGGGAGGGATACGGTGAAAAACTGTTTTTT. Encoded protein: CASSPGREGYGEKLFF.

The rearrangement uses TRBV4-3 and TRBJ2-7; tentatively, D is TRBD1 or TRBD2 (5 bases each). Trimming removed 0 bases from V and 5 bases from J, with 26 bases in between. The CDR3 totals 19 residues. Germline CDR1 is LGHNA and CDR2 is YSLEER. CDR3 residues: CASSQDFSTRDHGLDEQYF. For the CDR3, the DNA is TGCGCCAGCAGCCAAGACTTCTCAACCAGGGACCACGGACTGGACGAGCAGTACTTC.

The rearrangement joins TRBV2 to TRBJ2-1; D not certain. Between the trimmed V and J ends, which lost 2 bases and 10 bases, there was a span of 3 bases. This CDR3 is 10 amino acids long. In germline, CDR1 is SNHLY, CDR2 FYNNEI. CDR3 nucleotide sequence: TGTGCCAGCAGTGAAATGGAGCAGTTCTTC. Its translation: CASSEMEQFF. The whole variable domain, remainder taken from reference TRBV2 and TRBJ2-1, is EPEVTQTPSHQVTQMGQEVILRCVPISNHLYFYWYRQILGQKVEFLVSFYNNEISEKSEIFDDQFSVERPDGSNFTLKIRSTKLEDSAMYFCASSEMEQFFGPGTRLTVL.

This chain uses TRBV11-3 with TRBJ2-7; D is uncertain. The CDR3 totals 14 residues. Germline lookup yields CDR1 SGHNT and CDR2 YENEEA. Trimming took 1 base from V and 3 from J, leaving 10 bases between them. CDR3 nucleotides: TGTGCCAGCAGCTTAGCCCACCCGAACTACGAGCAGTACTTC. Its translation: CASSLAHPNYEQYF. The entire variable domain, with the rest obtained from reference TRBV11-3 and TRBJ2-7, is as follows: EAGVVQSPRYKIIEKKQPVAFWCNPISGHNTLYWYLQNLGQGPELLIRYENEEAVDDSQLPKDRFSAERLKGVDSTLKIQPAELGDSAVYLCASSLAHPNYEQYFGPGTRLTVT.

This clone appeared a few times. The V and J genes are TRBV5-6 and TRBJ1-5; possibly TRBD1 for D (5 bases). Germline CDR1 is SGHDT and CDR2 is YYEEEE. The CDR3 contains 16 residues. The V gene lost 2 bases and the J gene lost 3 bases, with 15 bases spanning the gap. The CDR3: CASSFGRGPNNQPQHF. CDR3 DNA sequence: TGTGCCAGCAGCTTCGGCCGGGGCCCAAACAATCAGCCCCAGCATTTT. Combining the CDR3 with reference TRBV5-6 and TRBJ1-5 gives the whole variable domain DAGVTQSPTHLIKTRGQQVTLRCSPKSGHDTVSWYQQALGQGPQFIFQYYEEEERQRGNFPDRFSGHQFPNYSSELNVNALLLGDSALYLCASSFGRGPNNQPQHFGDGTRLSIL.

This chain connects TRBV4-1 to TRBJ1-1; D not resolved. This CDR3 spans 14 amino acids. Trimming cost V 0 bases and J 6 bases, with 11 bases left between them. CDR1 is MGHRA and CDR2 is YSYEKL in the germline V gene. The CDR3 DNA sequence: TGCGCCAGCAGCCAAGACAGACGGGCCTCTGAAGCTTTCTTT. It is translated as CASSQDRRASEAFF.

This clone was picked up one time. The rearrangement links TRBV6-5 to TRBJ2-7; TRBD2 aligns across 11 bases. V was clipped by 2 bases and J by 6 bases; unmatched bases: 6. The CDR3 contains 15 residues. Germline CDR1 and CDR2: MNHEY and SVGAGI. This CDR3 reads CASSYPNSGRGEQYF. DNA for the CDR3: TGTGCCAGCAGTTACCCGAATAGCGGGAGGGGCGAGCAGTACTTC.

The rearrangement links TRBV6-7 to TRBJ2-4; no reliable D call. TRBV6-7 falls under the ORF class, with uncertain function. Trimming stripped 2 bases from V and 7 bases from J, with 9 bases between. The CDR3 consists of 13 residues. The CDR3 coding sequence is TGTGCCAGCAGTTACAAGGGTTCGAACATTCAGTACTTC. It specifies CASSYKGSNIQYF.

The rearrangement uses TRBV4-3 and TRBJ1-4; no firm D call. Germline assignment: CDR1 LGHNA and CDR2 YSLEER. The CDR3 covers 18 residues. The V end was cut by 0 bases, the J end by 4 bases, with 18 bases between. CDR3 in DNA: TGCGCCAGCAGCCAAGATGGGATGGGTGGGGTCAATAATGAAAAACTGTTTTTT. Amino acid sequence: CASSQDGMGGVNNEKLFF.

Only a few counts were recorded for this clone. The chain recombines TRBV18 with TRBJ2-5; D not resolved. Germline lookup yields CDR1 KGHSH and CDR2 LQKENI. Trimming pared 5 bases from V and 6 bases from J, leaving 10 bases between. The CDR3 length is 12 residues. CDR3 sequence reads: CASSISAKTQYF. The CDR3 DNA sequence: TGTGCCAGCTCAATCTCTGCAAAGACCCAGTACTTC.

The genes are TRBV4-2 and TRBJ2-1, with D perhaps given as TRBD1 or TRBD2 (5 bases each). CDR3 length equals 20 residues. V was shortened by 1 base and J by 0 bases, with 22 bases between the two germline ends. The germline gives CDR1 LGHNA, CDR2 YNFKEQ. Here the CDR3 reads CASSQGYRTGPPFSYNEQFF. DNA of the CDR3: TGTGCCAGCAGCCAAGGTTACCGGACGGGACCCCCCTTCTCCTACAATGAGCAGTTCTTC.

The chain is built from TRBV27 and TRBJ1-1; possibly TRBD1 for D (6 bases). CDR3 size: 13 residues. Germline V CDR1 and CDR2: MNHEY, SMNVEV (reference sequence). V gave up 3 bases and J gave up 4 bases, with 9 bases separating them. Here the CDR3 reads CASSLTGGTEAFF. Written as DNA, the CDR3 is TGTGCCAGCAGTTTGACAGGAGGCACTGAAGCTTTCTTT.